This TCR beta chain comes out of a study of blood T cells in healthy people across ages. Study context: There was about one barcoded beta molecule captured by template switching per two T cells. Study-level points and caveats: Unsorted PBMC material precluded a definitive naive versus antigen-experienced comparison.

Comment on this clonotype: Antigen unknown.

Germline CDR1 and CDR2: SNHLY and FYNNEI. The CDR3 covers 16 residues. The study recruited healthy Caucasian donors from Russia who were aged roughly 6 to 95. Primed by a sample-barcoded 5' primer and a J-beta primer mix, a second PCR proceeded for about 6 to 11 cycles. TCRdb ran MiXCR on the 5' RACE reads and lists one entry per CDR3 protein. The table records approximately 800,000 distinct CDR3 sequences, approximately 53% of them present only once. Specimen: blood. The J gene is TRBJ2-4, the V gene TRBV2; 12 bases are shared with TRBD2. The end of the DNA is better explained by TRBJ2-7, so the J call may be wrong. The TCR comes from a man older than 75 in good health. The CDR3 DNA follows: TGTGCCAGCAGTTATCCTCTAGCGGGAGGGAGCCACGAGCAGTACTTC. It specifies CASSYPLAGGSHEQYF.